This T cell receptor beta chain was identified in a study of CD8 T cells in Susac syndrome. Random hexamers were used to reverse transcribe the RNA input (0.5 to 1 ug). TCRdb re-analysed the immunoSEQ multiplex PCR reads in MiXCR, keeping a single row per CDR3 protein. Here the sample spans under 150,000 distinct CDR3 sequences, just under 95% being singletons. This clonotype has a handful of counts. The CDR3 spans 12 residues. The germline gives CDR1 DFQATT, CDR2 SNEGSKA (reference sequence). Trimming removed 3 bases from V and 1 base from J, with 6 bases in between. The gene calls are TRBV20-1 and TRBJ2-5, with D uncertain. The TCR comes from a human donor with Susac syndrome. The sequenced sample was CD4+ T cells from PBMCs. The CDR3 is CSASTPQETQYF. Written as DNA, the CDR3 is TGCAGTGCTAGTACGCCCCAAGAGACCCAGTACTTC.